This TCR beta chain was found in a study of shared clonotypes between healthy human individuals. Only in-frame clones appear in the TCRdb table, and some are missing; sequencing was by immunoSEQ multiplex PCR. Of roughly 2.2 million clones listed, approximately 90% are singletons. With respect to this clone: Its antigen is currently unknown. Other DNA sequences from this sample encode an identical CDR3 as well.

V lost 2 bases and J lost 1, with 4 bases in between. This CDR3 has 13 residues. CDR1 and CDR2 (germline): MNHEY, SVGAGI. Study outcomes and limitations: Enrolling few donors narrowed the genetic and exposure-history diversity that was represented. Clonotypes shared by all four donors outscored non-shared clonotypes in generation probability.

This chain connects TRBV6-5 to TRBJ2-3; no clear D gene. The source of this sequence is a man younger than 35 in good health. Some clones in this sample may be carry-over from other donors' samples. The sequencing sample was made of naive CD4+ T cells from PBMCs. The subset: CD45RA+ positively selected. CDR3 DNA sequence: TGTGCCAGCAGTTACCCAGGCACAGATACGCAGTATTTT. Protein product: CASSYPGTDTQYF.